Listed below are T cell receptor beta chains from one sample, sequenced in a study of blood T cells in healthy people across ages. MiXCR was run by TCRdb on the 5' RACE reads, yielding one entry per CDR3 protein. The sample records hundreds of thousands of distinct CDR3 sequences, 49% being singletons. The sample comprised blood. These receptors were obtained from a woman aged 60-75 years in good health. CDR3s include the opening cysteine and the closing phenylalanine or tryptophan. Each record gives: J gene, V gene, clone size, CDR3 protein. Size is stated for part of the rows, as once, few or many counts, or as a class when the clone is expanded.

J gene: TRBJ2-4; V gene: TRBV10-3; clone size: NA; CDR3 protein: CAISEDLSPGIQYF
J gene: TRBJ2-3; V gene: TRBV4-3; clone size: NA; CDR3 protein: CASSQGLAGITDTQYF
J gene: TRBJ2-7; V gene: TRBV15; clone size: few; CDR3 protein: CATSRQGVTYEQYF
J gene: TRBJ1-5; V gene: TRBV7-2; clone size: few; CDR3 protein: CASSLKGRGNNQPQHF
J gene: TRBJ2-3; V gene: TRBV10-3; clone size: NA; CDR3 protein: CAIGVRGGAGDTQYF
J gene: TRBJ2-7; V gene: TRBV20-1; clone size: few; CDR3 protein: CSARDLGLAGAYEQYF
J gene: TRBJ2-7; V gene: TRBV10-3; clone size: few; CDR3 protein: CAISESPIPRIEQYF
J gene: TRBJ2-7; V gene: TRBV21-1; clone size: NA; CDR3 protein: CASSKVVGLRTGANYEQYF
J gene: TRBJ2-7; V gene: TRBV6-6; clone size: NA; CDR3 protein: CASSYELAGRYEQYF
J gene: TRBJ2-5; V gene: TRBV7-6; clone size: NA; CDR3 protein: CTSSLVEKKETQYF
J gene: TRBJ2-2; V gene: TRBV27; clone size: NA; CDR3 protein: CASCLPGLAGGNTGELFF